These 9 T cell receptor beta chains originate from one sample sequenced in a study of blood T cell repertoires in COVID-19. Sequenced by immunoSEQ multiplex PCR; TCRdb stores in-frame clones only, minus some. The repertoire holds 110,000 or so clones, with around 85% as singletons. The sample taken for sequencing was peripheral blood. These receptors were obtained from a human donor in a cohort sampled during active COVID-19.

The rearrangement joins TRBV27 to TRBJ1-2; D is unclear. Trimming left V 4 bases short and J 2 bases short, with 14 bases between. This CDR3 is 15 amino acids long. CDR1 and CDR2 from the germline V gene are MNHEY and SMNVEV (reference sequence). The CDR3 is CASSSPREGNYGYTF. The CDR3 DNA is TGTGCCAGCAGTTCCCCTCGGGAGGGCAACTATGGCTACACCTTC.

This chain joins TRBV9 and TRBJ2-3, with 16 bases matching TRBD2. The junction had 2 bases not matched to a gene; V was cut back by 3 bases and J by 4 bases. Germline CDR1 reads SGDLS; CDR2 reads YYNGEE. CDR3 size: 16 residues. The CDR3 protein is CASSAGLAGGADTQYF. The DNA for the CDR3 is TGTGCCAGCAGCGCGGGACTAGCGGGGGGGGCAGATACGCAGTATTTT.

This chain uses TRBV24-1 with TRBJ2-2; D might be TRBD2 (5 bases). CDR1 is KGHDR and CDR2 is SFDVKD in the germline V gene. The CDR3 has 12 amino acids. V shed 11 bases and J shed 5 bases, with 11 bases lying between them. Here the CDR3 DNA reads TGTGCCAGCGACCCGGGGACCGGGGAGCTGTTTTTT. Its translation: CASDPGTGELFF.

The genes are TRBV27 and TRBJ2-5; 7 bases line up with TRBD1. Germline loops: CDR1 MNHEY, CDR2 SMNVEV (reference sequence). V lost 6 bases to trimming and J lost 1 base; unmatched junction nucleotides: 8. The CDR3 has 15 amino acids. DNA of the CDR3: TGTGCCAGCAGCCGGACTGGGACAGTCCAAGAGACCCAGTACTTC. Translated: CASSRTGTVQETQYF.

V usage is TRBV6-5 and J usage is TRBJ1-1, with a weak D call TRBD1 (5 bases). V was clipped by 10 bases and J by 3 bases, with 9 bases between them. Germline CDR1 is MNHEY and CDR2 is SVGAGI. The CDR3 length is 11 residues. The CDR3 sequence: CATGTYTEAFF. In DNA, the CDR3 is TGTGCCACCGGGACTTACACTGAAGCTTTCTTT.

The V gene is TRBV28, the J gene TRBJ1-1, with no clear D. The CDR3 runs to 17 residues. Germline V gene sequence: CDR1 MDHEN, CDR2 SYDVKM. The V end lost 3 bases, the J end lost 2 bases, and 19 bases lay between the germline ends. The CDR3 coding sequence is TGTGCCAGCAGTTTCGGTAGCGGACTCGGCCCCAACACTGAAGCTTTCTTT. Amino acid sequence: CASSFGSGLGPNTEAFF.

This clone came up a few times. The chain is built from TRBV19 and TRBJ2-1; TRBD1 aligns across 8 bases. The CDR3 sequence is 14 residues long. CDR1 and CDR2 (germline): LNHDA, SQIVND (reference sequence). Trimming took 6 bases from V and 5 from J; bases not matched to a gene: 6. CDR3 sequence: CASSRDRSNNEQFF. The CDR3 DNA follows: TGTGCCAGTAGCCGGGACAGGTCCAACAATGAGCAGTTCTTC.

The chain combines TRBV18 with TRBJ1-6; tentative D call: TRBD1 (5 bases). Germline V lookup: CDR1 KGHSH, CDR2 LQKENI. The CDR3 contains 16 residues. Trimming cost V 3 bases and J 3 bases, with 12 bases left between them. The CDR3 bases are TGTGCCAGCTCACCCCCCGGGGGGGGCTATAATTCACCCCTCCACTTT. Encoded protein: CASSPPGGGYNSPLHF. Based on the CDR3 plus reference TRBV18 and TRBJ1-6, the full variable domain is NAGVMQNPRHLVRRRGQEARLRCSPMKGHSHVYWYRQLPEEGLKFMVYLQKENIIDESGMPKERFSAEFPKEGPSILRIQQVVRGDSAAYFCASSPPGGGYNSPLHFGNGTRLTVT.

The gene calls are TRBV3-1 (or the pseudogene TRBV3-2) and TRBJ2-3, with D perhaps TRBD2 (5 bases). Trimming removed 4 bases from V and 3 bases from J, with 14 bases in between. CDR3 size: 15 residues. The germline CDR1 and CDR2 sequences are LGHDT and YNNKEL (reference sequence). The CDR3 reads CASSPTGLPTDTQYF. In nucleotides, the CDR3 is TGTGCCAGCAGCCCGACGGGGTTACCGACAGATACGCAGTATTTT.